This TCR beta chain emerged from a study of T cell repertoires in cytomegalovirus infection. Study overall: Public TCR beta signatures were indicative of both CMV infection and a matching HLA type.

Study results and caveats: Carriers of CMV and the relevant HLA type were discriminated by public TCR beta frequency. HLA-C-restricted CMV-specific TCR beta clonotypes were dominant in the ex vivo response.

TCRdb called the reads again in MiXCR, with one record for every CDR3 protein. Found here are 150,000 to 200,000 distinct CDR3 sequences, over 25% of them singletons; the top ten hold just over 30%. This clonotype has only a few counts. Its target is unknown. The sequencing input was PBMCs. The clonotype comes from a human donor in good health (CMV status not recorded). Some clones in this sample may be carry-over from other donors' samples.

CDR3 in amino acids: CASSYLTQDDNYGYTF. The CDR3, as DNA: TGTGCCAGCAGTTACCTCACACAGGACGATAACTATGGCTACACCTTC. This chain uses TRBV6-5 with TRBJ1-2, with TRBD1 as a possible D gene (5 bases). This CDR3 has 16 residues. With 2 bases removed from V and 1 base from J, the gap between germline ends came to 14 bases. Germline V gene lookup returns CDR1 MNHEY and CDR2 SVGAGI.